Below, one T cell receptor beta chain is given with its context. The data derive from a study of blood T cell repertoires in COVID-19. Clones were read by immunoSEQ multiplex PCR, and TCRdb kept only the in-frame ones, dropping some. The sample records about 87,000 clones, around four fifths being singletons. Sequencing was done on a sample of peripheral blood. The sequence derives from an older woman with acute or convalescent COVID-19.

The CDR3: CASSGARVAPFNYGYTF. In DNA form, the CDR3 reads TGTGCCAGCAGCGGAGCCAGAGTGGCACCTTTTAACTATGGCTACACCTTC. V usage is TRBV28 and J usage is TRBJ1-2; D remains unclear. Trimming removed 6 bases from V and 1 base from J, with 21 bases in between. The CDR3 contains 17 residues. In germline, CDR1 is MDHEN, CDR2 SYDVKM.